These 2 T cell receptor beta chains were all obtained from the same sample, sequenced in a study of shared clonotypes between healthy human individuals. The naive CD8 subset, CD45RO-negative cells positively selected for CCR7, excluded terminally differentiated effector memory CD45RA+ cells. The data were produced by immunoSEQ multiplex PCR, yet TCRdb's version contains in-frame clones alone and is incomplete. The table has hundreds of thousands of clones, 95% to 97% seen once. What was sequenced was naive CD8+ T cells sorted from blood. The receptors shown here come from a man aged 25 to 40 in good health.

The V and J genes are TRBV6-5 and TRBJ2-4; D unresolved. CDR1 is MNHEY, CDR2 SVGAGI, per germline. The germline V and J ends were trimmed by 7 bases and 3 bases, with 7 bases remaining between them. This CDR3 has 12 amino acids. CDR3 residues: CASTNGKNIQYF. Written as DNA, the CDR3 is TGTGCCAGCACAAATGGCAAAAACATTCAGTACTTC.

The chain combines TRBV11-3 with TRBJ2-3; 10 bases are a match to TRBD2. Germline CDR1 reads SGHNT; CDR2 reads YENEEA. V lost 0 bases, J lost 1 base, and 7 bases stayed unmatched. The CDR3 sequence is 18 residues long. CDR3 amino acids: CASSLDRKREGGTDTQYF. The CDR3, as DNA: TGTGCCAGCAGCTTAGATCGAAAGCGGGAGGGGGGCACAGATACGCAGTATTTT.